The clone carrying this T cell receptor (beta chain) was seen more than once but under ten times. This CDR3 has 14 residues. The ends were cut back, 0 bases at V and 12 bases at J, with 12 bases in the middle. Germline V gene sequence: CDR1 LNHNV, CDR2 YYDKDF (reference sequence). The data originate from a study of T-cell reconstitution after alpha-beta-depleted transplantation in children. TCRbeta library preparation incorporated unique molecular identifiers. Each CDR3 protein gets one entry after TCRdb re-called the PCR reads with MiXCR. The data show a few hundred thousand distinct CDR3 sequences, with about 16% seen just once and 29% held by the top ten.

V usage is TRBV15 and J usage is TRBJ1-6; no definite D call. The clonotype originates from a boy younger than two who had a stem cell transplant for Wiskott-Aldrich syndrome, so the T cells may come from the graft donor. This sample comprised PBMCs, mostly from graft donor cells, obtained 360 days after TCRalphabeta/CD19-depleted stem cell transplant. The CDR3 region is CATSRDLEDGPLHF. CDR3 in DNA: TGTGCCACCAGCAGAGATCTAGAAGATGGACCCCTCCACTTT.